Listed here are 5 T cell receptor beta chains from one sample, sequenced in a study of tumor-infiltrating lymphocytes in primary liver carcinoma. From approximately 450 ng total RNA, TCR beta cDNA was generated with a primer in the constant region. Libraries for TCR beta were built through three nested multiplex PCR rounds, which together made up a slightly modified ARM-PCR procedure. Amplification in the first two PCR rounds was performed using TRBV1-TRBV30 forward primers and a C-beta reverse primer for about 10 cycles each. TCRdb itself ran the multiplex PCR reads through MiXCR, one entry per CDR3 protein. The data hold fewer than 350,000 distinct CDR3 sequences, with more than 55% observed a single time. RNA was extracted from whole blood without cell sorting, alongside germline DNA. Sequenced sample: peripheral blood. These receptors all come from a man aged 40-50 years with primary liver carcinoma and hepatitis B virus infection.

This chain connects TRBV5-1 to TRBJ2-3; tentative D call: TRBD1 (5 bases). Germline CDR1 SGHRS, CDR2 YFSETQ. This CDR3 has 13 amino acids. Deletions cut 4 bases from V and 6 bases from J, with 12 bases between. This chain's CDR3 is CASSRISGDTQYF. In DNA, the CDR3 is TGCGCCAGCAGCCGCATATCAGGGGATACGCAGTATTTT. The whole variable domain, filled in from reference TRBV5-1 and TRBJ2-3, reads KAGVTQTPRYLIKTRGQQVTLSCSPISGHRSVSWYQQTPGQGLQFLFEYFSETQRNKGNFPGRFSGRQFSNSRSEMNVSTLELGDSALYLCASSRISGDTQYFGPGTRLTVL.

This clonotype was observed a single time. One end of the junction varies from germline; a read error may be responsible. The chain links TRBV12-3 or TRBV12-4 to TRBJ2-7; D is possibly TRBD1 (7 bases). The CDR3 extends over 14 amino acids. CDR3 sequence reads: CVSNLRQGGYEQYF. CDR3 DNA: TGTGTCAGCAATCTAAGACAGGGAGGCTACGAGCAGTACTTC.

Remarks on this clonotype: This clone may be a read error of a much larger clone one base away. The rearrangement joins TRBV6-6 to TRBJ1-3; TRBD1 might be the D (5 bases). The CDR3 loop spans 16 amino acids. Germline CDR1 and CDR2: MNHNY and SVGAGI (reference sequence). Trimming pared 6 bases from V and 0 bases from J, leaving 15 bases between. The CDR3 spells CASSPWDSDSGNTIYF. CDR3 coding DNA: TGTGCCAGCAGCCCTTGGGACTCGGACTCTGGAAACACCATATATTTT.

The gene calls are TRBV7-9 and TRBJ1-4; TRBD1 aligns across 7 bases. CDR1 and CDR2 from the germline V gene are SEHNR and FQNEAQ (reference sequence). CDR3 length: 15 residues. With 5 bases clipped from V and 7 bases from J, the junction kept 10 bases outside the gene matches. The DNA for the CDR3 is TGTGCCAGCAGCGTTTCCGGGACAGTCAGTGAAAAACTGTTTTTT. This gives the protein CASSVSGTVSEKLFF. The full variable domain, its missing parts supplied by reference TRBV7-9 and TRBJ1-4, is DTGVSQNPRHKITKRGQNVTFRCDPISEHNRLYWYRQTLGQGPEFLTYFQNEAQLEKSRLLSDRFSAERPKGSFSTLEIQRTEQGDSAMYLCASSVSGTVSEKLFFGSGTQLSVL.

The V and J genes are TRBV30 and TRBJ2-3; D is perhaps TRBD2 (7 bases). Germline V gene data show CDR1 as GTSNPN and CDR2 as SVGIG (reference sequence). The V gene lost 5 bases and the J gene lost 3 bases, with 12 bases spanning the gap. The CDR3 covers 13 residues. The CDR3 nucleotides read TGTGCCTGGGTCAGGGGAGGGACAGATACGCAGTATTTT. It encodes CAWVRGGTDTQYF.